This TCR beta chain was captured in a study of glioma-infiltrating T cells. Germline V CDR1 and CDR2: MNHNY, SVGAGI (reference sequence). Unmatched junction bases numbered 8, after V lost 0 bases and J lost 2 bases. The CDR3 totals 17 residues. This clonotype was seen at least ten times. Using RNA template, CDR3s of TCR alpha and beta were amplified with iRepertoire arm-PCR. MiXCR was run by TCRdb on the multiplex PCR reads, yielding one entry per CDR3 protein. This sample carries under 150,000 distinct CDR3 sequences, 30% to 40% of them seen once, and the ten largest clones take about 18%. The rearrangement joins TRBV6-6 to TRBJ2-5; 8 positions agree with TRBD1. The sample was glioma tissue, nonneoplastic brain tissue, or PBMCs (not recorded which). The TCR was taken from a human donor with low-grade glioma or glioblastoma, undergoing nonglioma brain surgery, or in good health (not recorded which). CDR3 nucleotide sequence: TGTGCCAGCAGTTACTCGATAAGCAGGGGGCGTCAAGAGACCCAGTACTTC. It encodes CASSYSISRGRQETQYF.